This TCR beta chain was identified in a study of blood T cell repertoires in COVID-19. Germline V lookup: CDR1 LGHDT, CDR2 YNNKEL (reference sequence). The CDR3 consists of 13 residues. V was clipped by 1 base and J by 5 bases, with 8 bases between them. Profiling relied on immunoSEQ multiplex PCR, and the TCRdb table lists in-frame clones only, not all of them. The data show 250,000 or so clones, roughly 88% seen once. The TCR comes from a woman aged 25 to 39 with COVID-19, enrolled during active disease. The V call is TRBV3-1 (or the pseudogene TRBV3-2), the J call TRBJ1-2; D is undetermined. The sample was peripheral blood. The CDR3 DNA reads as TGTGCCAGCAGCCAAGTACGGGAATATGGCTACACCTTC. This translates into CASSQVREYGYTF.